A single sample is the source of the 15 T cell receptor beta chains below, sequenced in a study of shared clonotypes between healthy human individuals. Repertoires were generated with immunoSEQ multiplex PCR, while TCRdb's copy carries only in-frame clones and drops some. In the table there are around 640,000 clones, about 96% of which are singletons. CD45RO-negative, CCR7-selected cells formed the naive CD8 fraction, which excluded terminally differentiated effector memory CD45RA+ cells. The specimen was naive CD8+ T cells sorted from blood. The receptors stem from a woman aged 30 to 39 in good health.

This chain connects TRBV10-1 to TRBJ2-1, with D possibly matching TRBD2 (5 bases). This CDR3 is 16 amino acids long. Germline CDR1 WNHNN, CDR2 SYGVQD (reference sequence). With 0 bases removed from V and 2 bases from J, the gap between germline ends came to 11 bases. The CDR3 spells CASSESTLAPYNEQFF. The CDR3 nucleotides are TGCGCCAGCAGTGAGTCGACTCTAGCCCCCTACAATGAGCAGTTCTTC.

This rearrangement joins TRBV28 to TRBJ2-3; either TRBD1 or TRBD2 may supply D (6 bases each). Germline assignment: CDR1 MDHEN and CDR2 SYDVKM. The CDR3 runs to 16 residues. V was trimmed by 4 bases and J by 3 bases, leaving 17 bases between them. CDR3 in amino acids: CASSSPGVGTTDTQYF. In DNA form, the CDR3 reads TGTGCCAGCAGTTCCCCGGGGGTGGGGACAACAGATACGCAGTATTTT.

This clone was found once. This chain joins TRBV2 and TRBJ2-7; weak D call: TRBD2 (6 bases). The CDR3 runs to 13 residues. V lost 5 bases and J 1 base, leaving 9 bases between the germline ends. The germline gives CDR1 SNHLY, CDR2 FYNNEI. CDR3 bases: TGTGCCAGCAGTTCCCGGGAGTCCTACGAGCAGTACTTC. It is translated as CASSSRESYEQYF.

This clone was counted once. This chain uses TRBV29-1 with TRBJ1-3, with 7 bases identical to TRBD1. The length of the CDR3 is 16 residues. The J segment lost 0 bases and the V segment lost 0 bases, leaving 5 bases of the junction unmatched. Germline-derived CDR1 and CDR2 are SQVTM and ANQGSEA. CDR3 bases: TGCAGCGTTGAAGACCCCCGGACAGGCTCTGGAAACACCATATATTTT. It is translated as CSVEDPRTGSGNTIYF.

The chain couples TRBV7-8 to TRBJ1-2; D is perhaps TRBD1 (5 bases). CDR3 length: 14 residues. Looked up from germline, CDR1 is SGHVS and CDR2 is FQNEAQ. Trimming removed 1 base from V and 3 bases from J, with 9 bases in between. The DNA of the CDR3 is TGTGCCAGCAGCTTAGGGGTAGGGGACTATGGCTACACCTTC. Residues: CASSLGVGDYGYTF. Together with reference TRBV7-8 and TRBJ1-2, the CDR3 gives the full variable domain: GAGVSQSPRYKVAKRGQDVALRCDPISGHVSLFWYQQALGQGPEFLTYFQNEAQLDKSGLPSDRFFAERPEGSVSTLKIQRTQQEDSAVYLCASSLGVGDYGYTFGSGTRLTVV.

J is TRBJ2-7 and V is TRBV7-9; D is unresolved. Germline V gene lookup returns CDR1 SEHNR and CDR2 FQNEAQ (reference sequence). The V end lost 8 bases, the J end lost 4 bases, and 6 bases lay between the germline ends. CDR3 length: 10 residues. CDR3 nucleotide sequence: TGTGCCAGCGCCATTTACGAGCAGTACTTC. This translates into CASAIYEQYF.

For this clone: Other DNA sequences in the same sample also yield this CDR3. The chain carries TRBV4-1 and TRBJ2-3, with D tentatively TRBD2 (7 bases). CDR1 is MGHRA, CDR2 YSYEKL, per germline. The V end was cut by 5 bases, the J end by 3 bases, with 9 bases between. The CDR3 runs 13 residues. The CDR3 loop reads CASSGRGTDTQYF. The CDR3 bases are TGCGCCAGCAGCGGGAGGGGGACAGATACGCAGTATTTT.

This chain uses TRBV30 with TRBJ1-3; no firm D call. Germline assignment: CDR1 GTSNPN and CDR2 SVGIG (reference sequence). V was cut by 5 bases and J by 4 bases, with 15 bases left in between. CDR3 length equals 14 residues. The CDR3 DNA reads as TGTGCCTGGGATTTCCCGACCGGAGGAAACACCATATATTTT. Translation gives CAWDFPTGGNTIYF. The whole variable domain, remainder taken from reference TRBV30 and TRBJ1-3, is SQTIHQWPATLVQPVGSPLSLECTVEGTSNPNLYWYRQAAGRGLQLLFYSVGIGQISSEVPQNLSASRPQDRQFILSSKKLLLSDSGFYLCAWDFPTGGNTIYFGEGSWLTVV.

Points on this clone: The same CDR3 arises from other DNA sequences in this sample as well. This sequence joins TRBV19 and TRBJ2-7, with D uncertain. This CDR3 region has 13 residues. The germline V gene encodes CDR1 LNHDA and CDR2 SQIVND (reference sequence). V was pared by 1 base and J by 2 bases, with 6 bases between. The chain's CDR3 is CASSIAGAYEQYF. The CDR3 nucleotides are TGTGCCAGTAGTATAGCAGGTGCCTACGAGCAGTACTTC. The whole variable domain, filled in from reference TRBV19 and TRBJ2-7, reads DGGITQSPKYLFRKEGQNVTLSCEQNLNHDAMYWYRQDPGQGLRLIYYSQIVNDFQKGDIAEGYSVSREKKESFPLTVTSAQKNPTAFYLCASSIAGAYEQYFGPGTRLTVT.

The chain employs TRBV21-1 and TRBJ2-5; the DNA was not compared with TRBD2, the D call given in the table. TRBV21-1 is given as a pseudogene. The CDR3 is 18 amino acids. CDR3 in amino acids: CASSKVRVLAGVQETQYF. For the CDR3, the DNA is TGTGCCAGCAGCAAAGTTCGGGTCCTAGCGGGAGTTCAAGAGACCCAGTACTTC.

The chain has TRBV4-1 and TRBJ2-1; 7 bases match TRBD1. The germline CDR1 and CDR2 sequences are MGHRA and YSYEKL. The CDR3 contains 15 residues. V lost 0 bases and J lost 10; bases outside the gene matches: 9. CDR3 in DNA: TGCGCCAGCAGCCAAGATGTGGGACAGCTACAGGAGCAGTTCTTC. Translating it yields CASSQDVGQLQEQFF.

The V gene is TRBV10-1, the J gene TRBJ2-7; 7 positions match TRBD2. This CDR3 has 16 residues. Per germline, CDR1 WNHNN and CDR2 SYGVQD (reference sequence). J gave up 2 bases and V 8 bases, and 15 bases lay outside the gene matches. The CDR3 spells CASAGVPGPNTYEQYF. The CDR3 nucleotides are TGCGCCAGCGCGGGAGTCCCGGGACCAAACACCTACGAGCAGTACTTC.

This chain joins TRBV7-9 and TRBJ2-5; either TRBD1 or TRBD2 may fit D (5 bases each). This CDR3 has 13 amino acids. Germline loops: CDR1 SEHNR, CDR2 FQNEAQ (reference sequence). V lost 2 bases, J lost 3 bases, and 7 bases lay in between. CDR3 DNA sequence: TGTGCCAGCAGCTTACAGGGAGAAGAGACCCAGTACTTC. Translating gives CASSLQGEETQYF. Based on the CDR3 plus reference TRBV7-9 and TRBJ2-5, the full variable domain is DTGVSQNPRHKITKRGQNVTFRCDPISEHNRLYWYRQTLGQGPEFLTYFQNEAQLEKSRLLSDRFSAERPKGSFSTLEIQRTEQGDSAMYLCASSLQGEETQYFGPGTRLLVL.

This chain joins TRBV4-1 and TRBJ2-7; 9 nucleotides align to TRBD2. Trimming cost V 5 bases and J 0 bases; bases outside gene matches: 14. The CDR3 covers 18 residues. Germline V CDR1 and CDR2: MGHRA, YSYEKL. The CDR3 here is CASSFLAGAATSSYEQYF. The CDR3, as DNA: TGCGCCAGCAGCTTCTTAGCGGGAGCGGCGACGAGCTCCTACGAGCAGTACTTC.

CDR3 nucleotides: TGTGCCAGCTCTGCGACCGGACAGGGATACTACGAGCAGTACTTC. Translation: CASSATGQGYYEQYF. The rearrangement joins TRBV6-1 to TRBJ2-7; TRBD1 agrees at 8 bases. Germline-derived CDR1 and CDR2 are MNHNS and SASEGT. There are 15 residues in the CDR3. Trimming at V came to 8 bases and at J to 3 bases, leaving 12 bases not matched to a gene.